The 19 T cell receptor beta chains listed next were all sequenced from one sample in a study of immune cell composition in non-small cell lung cancer. The table came from immunoSEQ multiplex PCR; TCRdb's copy has only in-frame clones and leaves some out. The sample has around 5,000 clones, roughly 88% seen once. Normal lung sampling was at least 3 cm from the tumour, as distant as possible. Sequenced input: non-adjacent lung tissue. The receptor source for this set is a human donor with non-small cell lung cancer. Some clones in this sample may be carry-over from other donors' samples.

This chain uses TRBV7-8 with TRBJ2-3; maybe TRBD1 (7 bases). The CDR3 is 18 amino acids. V was shortened by 1 base and J by 3 bases, with 20 bases between the two germline ends. Per the germline V gene, CDR1 is SGHVS and CDR2 is FQNEAQ. The CDR3 DNA follows: TGTGCCAGCAGCTTAGGGCCGGAGGGGACAGTTCTTACAGATACGCAGTATTTT. This translates into CASSLGPEGTVLTDTQYF.

The rearrangement uses TRBV6-5 and TRBJ2-7; no definite D call. This CDR3 spans 11 amino acids. V was cut by 2 bases and J by 8 bases, with 7 bases left in between. The germline CDR1 and CDR2 sequences are MNHEY and SVGAGI. CDR3 loop: CASSYKTQQYF. CDR3 nucleotide sequence: TGTGCCAGCAGTTACAAGACACAGCAGTACTTC.

This chain joins TRBV2 and TRBJ2-1; TRBD2 aligns across 11 bases. CDR1 is SNHLY, CDR2 FYNNEI, per germline. With 6 bases clipped from V and 7 bases from J, the junction kept 5 bases outside the gene matches. The CDR3 runs 14 residues. For the CDR3, the DNA is TGTGCCAGCAGCATGGCTAGCGGGAGGAATGAGCAGTTCTTC. It encodes CASSMASGRNEQFF.

The chain carries TRBV28 and TRBJ1-2; the D is unclear. The germline V gene encodes CDR1 MDHEN and CDR2 SYDVKM. The V gene lost 5 bases and the J gene lost 0 bases, with 16 bases spanning the gap. The CDR3 runs to 16 residues. In DNA form, the CDR3 reads TGTGCCAGCAGTCTAGGTCCCCTAACTTCTAACTATGGCTACACCTTC. This gives the protein CASSLGPLTSNYGYTF.

The J gene is TRBJ2-7, the V gene TRBV5-4; the match to TRBD1 covers 7 bases. Trimming cost V 5 bases and J 3 bases; bases outside gene matches: 5. The CDR3 loop spans 13 amino acids. Germline V CDR1 and CDR2: SGHNT, YYREEE (reference sequence). In DNA, the CDR3 is TGTGCCAGCAGTTACTCAGGGGGCTACGAGCAGTACTTC. This translates into CASSYSGGYEQYF.

CDR3 nucleotides: TGTGCCAGCAGCCCCGGGACTAGCGGTTACAATGAGCAGTTCTTC. Its translation: CASSPGTSGYNEQFF. The chain combines TRBV5-4 with TRBJ2-1, with 11 nucleotides matching TRBD2. Germline loops: CDR1 SGHNT, CDR2 YYREEE (reference sequence). CDR3 size: 15 residues. Trimming cost V 4 bases and J 4 bases; bases outside gene matches: 4.

The J gene is TRBJ2-7, the V gene TRBV29-1; TRBD2 is a possible D gene (7 bases). Trimming left V 6 bases short and J 0 bases short, with 12 bases between. Germline V CDR1 and CDR2: SQVTM, ANQGSEA. There are 13 residues in the CDR3. CDR3 bases: TGCAGCGTGAGGGGGGGCATCTCCTACGAGCAGTACTTC. Amino acid sequence: CSVRGGISYEQYF.

The chain's CDR3 is CSGEGYNEQFF. In DNA, the CDR3 is TGCAGCGGGGAGGGATACAATGAGCAGTTCTTC. The V call is TRBV29-1, the J call TRBJ2-1; 7 bases align to TRBD2. Germline V CDR1 and CDR2: SQVTM, ANQGSEA. The V and J ends lost 7 bases and 4 bases, in that order; junction bases with no gene match: 1. The CDR3 has 11 amino acids.

The J gene is TRBJ2-7, the V gene TRBV5-1; a weak D match, TRBD2 (6 bases). This CDR3 spans 14 amino acids. Germline values: CDR1 SGHRS, CDR2 YFSETQ. Trimming cost V 4 bases and J 3 bases, with 14 bases left between them. The CDR3 coding sequence is TGCGCCAGCAGCATCGGGACTGTCGACTACGAGCAGTACTTC. Translating gives CASSIGTVDYEQYF.

The chain recombines TRBV7-3 with TRBJ2-3; 8 bases align to TRBD1. Germline loops: CDR1 SGHTA, CDR2 FQGTGA. The junction had 7 bases not matched to a gene; V was cut back by 5 bases and J by 6 bases. This CDR3 comprises 14 residues. The CDR3: CASSPDRAADTQYF. In nucleotides, the CDR3 is TGTGCCAGCAGCCCGGACAGGGCTGCCGATACGCAGTATTTT.

The rearrangement uses TRBV30 and TRBJ1-3; D is possibly TRBD1 (5 bases). Germline CDR1 reads GTSNPN; CDR2 reads SVGIG (reference sequence). This CDR3 spans 15 amino acids. V shed 5 bases and J shed 0 bases, with 14 bases lying between them. The CDR3 here is CAWGRTTTSGNTIYF. CDR3 nucleotide sequence: TGTGCCTGGGGCAGGACAACCACCTCTGGAAACACCATATATTTT.

The chain is built from TRBV18 and TRBJ1-2; 9 bases line up with TRBD1. V lost 2 bases and J lost 8; bases outside the gene matches: 3. Germline assignment: CDR1 KGHSH and CDR2 LQKENI. The CDR3 has 13 amino acids. In DNA, the CDR3 is TGTGCCAGCTCACCAGACAGGGGGATCGGCTACACCTTC. Translation gives CASSPDRGIGYTF.

The genes are TRBV5-1 and TRBJ2-3; a weak D match, TRBD2 (6 bases). Germline CDR1 reads SGHRS; CDR2 reads YFSETQ. V lost 0 bases, J lost 2 bases, and 10 bases lay in between. CDR3 size: 15 residues. CDR3 in DNA: TGCGCCAGCAGCTTGGTGGGCGGGGCCACAGATACGCAGTATTTT. Protein sequence: CASSLVGGATDTQYF.

This rearrangement joins TRBV5-5 to TRBJ1-4; D gene ambiguous. CDR1 SGHKS and CDR2 YYEKEE come from the germline V gene (reference sequence). Trimming pared 2 bases from V and 3 bases from J, leaving 11 bases between. The CDR3 has 15 amino acids. Here the CDR3 reads CASSFSSGANEKLFF. In DNA form, the CDR3 reads TGTGCCAGCAGCTTCTCTAGCGGGGCTAATGAAAAACTGTTTTTT.

The V call is TRBV7-8, the J call TRBJ2-2, with a possible D match to TRBD2 (5 bases). V lost 3 bases, J lost 4 bases, and 9 bases lay in between. CDR3 size: 14 residues. CDR1 and CDR2 (germline): SGHVS, FQNEAQ. Written as DNA, the CDR3 is TGTGCCAGCAGCTTTCGGGAAGTCACCGGGGAGCTGTTTTTT. Protein sequence: CASSFREVTGELFF. The whole variable domain, remainder taken from reference TRBV7-8 and TRBJ2-2, is GAGVSQSPRYKVAKRGQDVALRCDPISGHVSLFWYQQALGQGPEFLTYFQNEAQLDKSGLPSDRFFAERPEGSVSTLKIQRTQQEDSAVYLCASSFREVTGELFFGEGSRLTVL.

The chain uses TRBV5-4 and TRBJ2-3; 9 bases are shared with TRBD2. This CDR3 contains 17 residues. Germline V gene data show CDR1 as SGHNT and CDR2 as YYREEE (reference sequence). V dropped 0 bases and J dropped 1; count of bases not matched to a gene: 6. CDR3 sequence: CASSLGLAGSGTDTQYF. The CDR3 nucleotides read TGTGCCAGCAGCTTGGGGCTAGCGGGATCGGGCACAGATACGCAGTATTTT.

This chain joins TRBV7-2 and TRBJ2-2; 12 bases agree with TRBD2. The CDR3 covers 15 residues. CDR1 SGHTA and CDR2 FQGNSA come from the germline V gene. J lost 7 bases, V lost 7 bases, and 7 bases had no gene match. CDR3 in DNA: TGTGCCAGCATAGGACTAGCGGGGTCTGGCGGGGAGCTGTTTTTT. Translation: CASIGLAGSGGELFF. Complete variable domain (other parts from reference TRBV7-2 and TRBJ2-2): GAGVSQSPSNKVTEKGKDVELRCDPISGHTALYWYRQSLGQGLEFLIYFQGNSAPDKSGLPSDRFSAERTGGSVSTLTIQRTQQEDSAVYLCASIGLAGSGGELFFGEGSRLTVL.

This chain uses TRBV6-5 with TRBJ1-5; D is possibly TRBD1 (6 bases). The CDR3 is 15 residues long. Trimming removed 6 bases at V and 5 bases at J, with 17 bases between. From germline, CDR1 is MNHEY and CDR2 SVGAGI. The CDR3 nucleotides read TGTGCCAGCAGGCGAGTACAGGGTTTTCATCAGCCCCAGCATTTT. Translation: CASRRVQGFHQPQHF.

The chain uses TRBV27 and TRBJ2-5; 9 bases match TRBD1. Germline V CDR1 and CDR2: MNHEY, SMNVEV (reference sequence). Trimming took 5 bases from V and 5 from J; bases not matched to a gene: 9. The CDR3 covers 15 residues. The CDR3 DNA is TGTGCCAGCAGTCCCGCAGGGACAGGGCGGGAGACCCAGTACTTC. Translating gives CASSPAGTGRETQYF.